These 19 T cell receptor beta chains share one sample of origin, sequenced in a study of T cells in Graves' hyperthyroidism and ophthalmopathy. From RNA transcripts, TCR beta CDR3 regions were amplified. Primed by the HTBI set, a first-round RT-PCR was run on the TCR CDR3. From the multiplex PCR reads, TCRdb called clonotypes with MiXCR, one entry per CDR3 protein. The sample includes a few hundred thousand distinct CDR3 sequences, around 16% of them seen just once. Sequences were obtained from blood. The receptors originated from a man in his forties with Graves' hyperthyroidism.

The chain combines TRBV14 with TRBJ2-3, with D unclear. Germline CDR1 and CDR2: SGHDN and FVKESK. The CDR3 length is 13 residues. Trimming took off 1 base at V and 6 bases at J, with 8 bases between the two ends. The CDR3 nucleotides are TGTGCCAGCAGCCAAGTCACTGGGGATACGCAGTATTTT. This translates into CASSQVTGDTQYF.

This clonotype was recorded many times. This chain uses TRBV6-1 with TRBJ2-5; no definite D call. Germline-derived CDR1 and CDR2 are MNHNS and SASEGT. The CDR3 extends over 14 amino acids. V was clipped by 6 bases and J by 3 bases, with 14 bases between them. CDR3 residues: CASSRSSLEETQYF. The DNA for the CDR3 is TGTGCCAGCAGCAGAAGCTCCCTCGAAGAGACCCAGTACTTC.

This clonotype was picked up a small number of times. The V and J genes are TRBV20-1 and TRBJ2-5; 7 nucleotides align to TRBD1. With 1 base clipped from V and 4 bases from J, the junction kept 9 bases outside the gene matches. This CDR3 region has 15 residues. Germline CDR1 is DFQATT and CDR2 is SNEGSKA (reference sequence). The CDR3 DNA follows: TGCAGTGCTAGAGGGGCAGGGGGAAGATTAGAGACCCAGTACTTC. Translating it yields CSARGAGGRLETQYF.

In its sample, this clonotype was seen a few times. This chain links TRBV29-1 with TRBJ2-7, with 8 bases that match TRBD1. Germline V gives CDR1 SQVTM, CDR2 ANQGSEA. The CDR3 consists of 13 residues. The CDR3 DNA sequence: TGCGGCGCAACGGACAGGGTGAGGAACGAGCAGTACTTC. This translates into CGATDRVRNEQYF.

This clonotype was counted at least ten times. The V call is TRBV3-2, the J call TRBJ1-2. TRBV3-2 is noted as a pseudogene. This CDR3 is 16 amino acids long. This chain's CDR3 is CASSQVITGHYYGYTF. CDR3 bases: TGTGCCAGCAGCCAAGTTATCACGGGTCACTACTATGGCTACACCTTC.

The V call is TRBV18, the J call TRBJ1-5; D not certain. The CDR3 consists of 18 residues. Germline V gives CDR1 KGHSH, CDR2 LQKENI. The V end lost 5 bases, the J end lost 0 bases, and 20 bases lay between the germline ends. CDR3 loop: CASSDLDPITLSNQPQHF. CDR3 nucleotide sequence: TGTGCCAGCTCAGATCTAGACCCAATAACTCTTAGCAATCAGCCCCAGCATTTT.

This clonotype appeared many times. The chain couples TRBV6-1 to TRBJ1-5, with 7 bases lining up with TRBD1. The CDR3 loop spans 14 amino acids. Germline CDR1 is MNHNS and CDR2 is SASEGT. After removal of 5 bases from V and 6 bases from J, the junction contained 7 bases not matched to a gene. CDR3 residues: CASSTDREGQPQHF. CDR3 nucleotides: TGTGCCAGCAGTACCGACAGGGAAGGTCAGCCCCAGCATTTT.

This clonotype has only one observation. The chain carries TRBV7-9 and TRBJ1-4; no reliable D call. Germline CDR1 SEHNR, CDR2 FQNEAQ (reference sequence). The V end was cut by 1 base, the J end by 6 bases, with 9 bases between. There are 14 residues in the CDR3. CDR3 DNA sequence: TGTGCCAGCAGCTTAGTAGTGGGCGATGAAAAACTGTTTTTT. It codes for CASSLVVGDEKLFF.

The gene calls are TRBV12-3 or TRBV12-4 and TRBJ2-2; D remains ambiguous. The V end was cut by 2 bases, the J end by 1 base, with 5 bases between. The CDR3 contains 14 residues. The CDR3 DNA reads TGTGCCAGCAGTTTAATGGGGAACACCGGGGAGCTGTTTTTT. Encoded protein: CASSLMGNTGELFF.

Notes on this clonotype: A much larger clone sits a single nucleotide away, making a read error possible. J is TRBJ2-5 and V is TRBV7-9; 12 bases agree with TRBD1. This CDR3 is built from 14 residues. Germline CDR1 reads SEHNR; CDR2 reads FQNEAQ (reference sequence). Losses at the gene ends were 4 bases for V and 7 bases for J; bases not matched to a gene: 4. The CDR3 region is CASSSGQGALTQYF. The CDR3 nucleotides are TGTGCCAGCAGCTCGGGACAGGGGGCACTGACCCAGTACTTC. The whole variable domain, remainder taken from reference TRBV7-9 and TRBJ2-5, is DTGVSQNPRHKITKRGQNVTFRCDPISEHNRLYWYRQTLGQGPEFLTYFQNEAQLEKSRLLSDRFSAERPKGSFSTLEIQRTEQGDSAMYLCASSSGQGALTQYFGPGTRLLVL.

In its sample, this clonotype was seen many times. The chain has TRBV6-1 and TRBJ2-1; 10 positions match TRBD2. Trimming at V came to 2 bases and at J to 4 bases, leaving 5 bases not matched to a gene. The CDR3 is 16 amino acids. Germline values: CDR1 MNHNS, CDR2 SASEGT. The CDR3 DNA reads TGTGCCAGCAGTGAAAGCGGGGGGGCAGGGTACAATGAGCAGTTCTTC. Protein sequence: CASSESGGAGYNEQFF.

This clonotype was seen a few times. The chain joins TRBV7-9 to TRBJ2-3; 15 bases align to TRBD2. This CDR3 spans 17 amino acids. Germline loops: CDR1 SEHNR, CDR2 FQNEAQ (reference sequence). J lost 5 bases, V lost 2 bases, and 5 bases had no gene match. CDR3 in DNA: TGTGCCAGCAGCTTAACCGGACTAGCGGGGGGGCAAGATACGCAGTATTTT. Amino acid sequence: CASSLTGLAGGQDTQYF. The entire variable domain, with the rest obtained from reference TRBV7-9 and TRBJ2-3, is as follows: DTGVSQNPRHKITKRGQNVTFRCDPISEHNRLYWYRQTLGQGPEFLTYFQNEAQLEKSRLLSDRFSAERPKGSFSTLEIQRTEQGDSAMYLCASSLTGLAGGQDTQYFGPGTRLTVL.

This chain joins TRBV20-1 and TRBJ2-5, with 8 bases aligning to TRBD2. CDR1 is DFQATT and CDR2 is SNEGSKA in the germline V gene (reference sequence). The ends lost 3 bases at V and 1 base at J; junction bases unmatched: 7. This CDR3 contains 15 residues. The DNA for the CDR3 is TGCAGTGCTAGTGTCGGGGGGGCCCCCCAAGAGACCCAGTACTTC. This gives the protein CSASVGGAPQETQYF.

This clonotype has at least ten counts. CDR3 coding DNA: TGTGCCAGCAGTGCCGGGACTAGCGGTCCCCAAGAGACCCAGTACTTC. This sequence encodes CASSAGTSGPQETQYF. V is TRBV12-3 or TRBV12-4 and J is TRBJ2-5; 11 bases are shared with TRBD2. The CDR3 extends over 16 amino acids. The J segment lost 1 base and the V segment lost 5 bases, leaving 6 bases of the junction unmatched.

The table lists this clonotype with many counts. The chain carries TRBV5-5 and TRBJ1-1; 8 bases align to TRBD1. Per the germline V gene, CDR1 is SGHKS and CDR2 is YYEKEE (reference sequence). The V gene end was trimmed by 2 bases and the J gene end by 10 bases; junction bases not matched to a gene: 7. The CDR3 has 13 amino acids. The CDR3 DNA sequence: TGTGCCAGCAGCTTACAGGGGGACCCGCGAGCTTTCTTT. It specifies CASSLQGDPRAFF.

This clonotype was picked up a small number of times. The CDR3 protein is CASSPDSVMSTEAFF. The CDR3 bases are TGTGCCAGCTCACCGGATTCAGTCATGAGCACTGAAGCTTTCTTT. The V gene is TRBV18, the J gene TRBJ1-1; D unresolved. The CDR3 is 15 residues long. Trimming pared 3 bases from V and 4 bases from J, leaving 15 bases between. Germline V gene data show CDR1 as KGHSH and CDR2 as LQKENI.

There are many counts of this clonotype. The chain has TRBV2 and TRBJ2-1, with 10 nucleotides matching TRBD2. Germline V CDR1 and CDR2: SNHLY, FYNNEI. V was pared by 6 bases and J by 2 bases, with 7 bases of the junction left unmatched. CDR3 length equals 16 residues. The CDR3 nucleotides are TGTGCCAGCAGCGGTCCTAGCGGGGGTACCTACAATGAGCAGTTCTTC. Residues: CASSGPSGGTYNEQFF.

This clonotype was picked up many times. The chain is built from TRBV20-1 and TRBJ1-1, with TRBD1 matching over 7 bases. The germline gives CDR1 DFQATT, CDR2 SNEGSKA (reference sequence). The CDR3 totals 14 residues. V lost 2 bases to trimming and J lost 6 bases; unmatched junction nucleotides: 9. The CDR3 loop is CSARLTGTGPEAFF. CDR3 coding DNA: TGCAGTGCTAGATTGACAGGGACCGGGCCTGAAGCTTTCTTT.

This clonotype has ten or more counts. This chain uses TRBV11-2 with TRBJ1-2; D is perhaps TRBD1 (5 bases). CDR3 size: 16 residues. Trimming removed 1 base from V and 5 bases from J, with 17 bases in between. The V gene's germline CDR1 is SGHAT and CDR2 FQNNGV. DNA of the CDR3: TGTGCCAGCAGCTTAGGGGACCCAAGCCCGATATATGGCTACACCTTC. Residues: CASSLGDPSPIYGYTF.